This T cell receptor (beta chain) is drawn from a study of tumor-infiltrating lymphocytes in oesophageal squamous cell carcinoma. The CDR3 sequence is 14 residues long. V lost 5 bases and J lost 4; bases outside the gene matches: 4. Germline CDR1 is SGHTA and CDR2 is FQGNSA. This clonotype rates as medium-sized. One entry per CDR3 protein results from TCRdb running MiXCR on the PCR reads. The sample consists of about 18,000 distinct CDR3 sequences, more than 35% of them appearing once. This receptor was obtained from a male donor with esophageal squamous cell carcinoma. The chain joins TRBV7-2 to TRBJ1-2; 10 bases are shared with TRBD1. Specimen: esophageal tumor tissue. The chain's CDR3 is CASSLRDRGYGYTF. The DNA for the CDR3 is TGTGCCAGCAGCCTCCGGGACAGGGGCTATGGCTACACCTTC.